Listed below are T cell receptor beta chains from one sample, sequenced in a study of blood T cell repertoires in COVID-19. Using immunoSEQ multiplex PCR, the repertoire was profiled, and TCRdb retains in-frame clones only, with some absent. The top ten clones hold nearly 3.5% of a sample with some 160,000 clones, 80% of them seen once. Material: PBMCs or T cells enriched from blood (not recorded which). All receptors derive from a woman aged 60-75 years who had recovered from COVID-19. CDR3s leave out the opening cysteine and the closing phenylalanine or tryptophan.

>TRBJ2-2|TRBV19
ASSLAGTGVLSELF
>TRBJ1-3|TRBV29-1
STGSGNTIY
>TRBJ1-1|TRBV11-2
ASSLPGTEAF
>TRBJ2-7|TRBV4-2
ASSQLPGGGDEQY
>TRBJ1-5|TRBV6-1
ASSEVGRVRNQPQH
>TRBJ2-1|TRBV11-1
ASSPTSGGYNEQF
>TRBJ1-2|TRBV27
ASSMDQGAYGYT
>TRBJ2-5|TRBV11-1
ASSSRVRRVQETQY
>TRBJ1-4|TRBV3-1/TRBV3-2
ASSQEETDRANEKLF
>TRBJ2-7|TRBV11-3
ASSLAGTGTYEQY
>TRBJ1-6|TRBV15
ATSRDENSPLH
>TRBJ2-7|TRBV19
ASSLRGGEFYEQY
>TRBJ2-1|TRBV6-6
ASRPTSLSYNEQF
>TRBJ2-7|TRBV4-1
ASSQRTVSYEQY
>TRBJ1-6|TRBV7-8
ASSLRSSYNSPLH
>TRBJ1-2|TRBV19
ASSFFPRDYGYT
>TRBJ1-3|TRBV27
ASSLSRTGGSLRGNTIY
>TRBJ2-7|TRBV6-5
ASSYSARGASYEQY
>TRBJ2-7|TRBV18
ASSPRQGVDEQY
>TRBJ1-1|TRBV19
ASSIFHSPEAF
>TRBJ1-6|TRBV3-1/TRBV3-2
ASSPRQGLNSPLH
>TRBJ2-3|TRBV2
ASSEGFRDRVTDTQY
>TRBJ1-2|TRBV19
ASSLHPIYGYT
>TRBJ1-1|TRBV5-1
ASLPRTGDTEAF
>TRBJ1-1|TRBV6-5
ASSYGASTEAF
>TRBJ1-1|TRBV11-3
ASSFGQNTEAF